This is a list of T cell receptor beta chains from one sample in a study of T-cell reconstitution after alpha-beta-depleted transplantation in children. Each CDR3 protein is one row after TCRdb ran MiXCR on the PCR reads. The data contain approximately 240,000 distinct CDR3 sequences, approximately 9.5% of them singletons. Here the sequenced sample was PBMCs from the stem cell graft donor, taken from the stem cell graft. Source of these receptors: a human donor who donated a stem cell graft to a child with acute lymphoblastic leukemia. Each CDR3 is given with its conserved first and last residue. D genes are given only for firm matches. Clone size is given for some rows only: seen once, a few or many times, or a class if the clone is expanded.

CDR3nt,CDR3aa,d_gene,j_gene,v_gene,abundance
TGCGCCAGCGGGGATACAGGGGTTAATGAAAAACTGTTTTTT,CASGDTGVNEKLFF,TRBD1,TRBJ1-4,TRBV10-2,many
TGTGCCAGCAGCCTCCAGTCGGGGTTAAGCAATCAGCCCCAGCATTTT,CASSLQSGLSNQPQHF,NA,TRBJ1-5,TRBV7-2,few
TGTGCCACCAGCGGGGGGCGTGACACCGGGGAGCTGTTTTTT,CATSGGRDTGELFF,NA,TRBJ2-2,TRBV15,many
TGTGCCAGCAGCCGACAGACGAACACTGAAGCTTTCTTT,CASSRQTNTEAFF,NA,TRBJ1-1,TRBV7-2,many
TGTGCCAGCAGCTTGGGTCACCTAGCAACCTACGAGCAGTACTTC,CASSLGHLATYEQYF,NA,TRBJ2-7,TRBV5-4,many
TGTGCCAGCAGTGAGGAGGGGTCAGGGAATCAGCCCCAGCATTTT,CASSEEGSGNQPQHF,NA,TRBJ1-5,TRBV2,many
TGTGCCAGCAGCTCAAGTTGGGGGTTCGGGGAGCTGTTTTTT,CASSSSWGFGELFF,NA,TRBJ2-2,TRBV7-2,few
TGCTCAGGGGGTGGGACAGATACGCAGTATTTT,CSGGGTDTQYF,TRBD1,TRBJ2-3,TRBV29-1,many
TGTGCCAGCTCACCACCCCAGGGTCGGGAGACCCAGTACTTC,CASSPPQGRETQYF,NA,TRBJ2-5,TRBV18,few
TGTGCCAGCAGCTTAGTAGTTCTGGGAACTACTAACTATGGCTACACCTTC,CASSLVVLGTTNYGYTF,NA,TRBJ1-2,TRBV7-8,many
TGTGCCAGCACGAGAGGTGAAAAACTGTTTTTT,CASTRGEKLFF,NA,TRBJ1-4,TRBV12-3/TRBV12-4,few
TGCGCCAGCAGCCTCTCCATTTACAATGAGCAGTTCTTC,CASSLSIYNEQFF,NA,TRBJ2-1,TRBV5-1,few
TGTGCCAGCAGCTTAGTAAAGAACACAGATACGCAGTATTTT,CASSLVKNTDTQYF,NA,TRBJ2-3,TRBV7-2,few
TGTGCCAGCAGCTCCGACCTCAGGGGGTGGGATGCTTTCTTT,CASSSDLRGWDAFF,TRBD1,TRBJ1-1,TRBV7-6,many
TGTGCCAGCAGCTTCATGGGCACAGAGACCCAGTACTTC,CASSFMGTETQYF,NA,TRBJ2-5,TRBV7-2,NA
TGTGCCGGAGCCCGGGGCGCCCAAGAGACCCAGTACTTC,CAGARGAQETQYF,NA,TRBJ2-5,TRBV11-2,many